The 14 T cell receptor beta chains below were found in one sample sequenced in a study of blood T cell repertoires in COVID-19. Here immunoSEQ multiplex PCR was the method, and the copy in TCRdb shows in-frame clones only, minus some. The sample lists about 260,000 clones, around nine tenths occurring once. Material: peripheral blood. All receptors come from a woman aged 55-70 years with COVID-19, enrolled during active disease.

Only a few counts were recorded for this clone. The CDR3 here is CASSLGSPLIEDEQFF. In DNA, the CDR3 is TGTGCCAGCAGCTTGGGATCCCCCCTCATTGAGGATGAGCAGTTCTTC. V gene TRBV5-5 combines with J gene TRBJ2-1, with D unclear. From germline, CDR1 is SGHKS and CDR2 YYEKEE (reference sequence). Trimming removed 0 bases from V and 8 bases from J, with 18 bases in between. This CDR3 region has 16 residues.

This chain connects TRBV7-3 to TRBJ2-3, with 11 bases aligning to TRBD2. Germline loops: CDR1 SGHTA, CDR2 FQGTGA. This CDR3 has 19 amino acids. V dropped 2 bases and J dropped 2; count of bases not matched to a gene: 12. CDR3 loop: CASSLVPRGTSGDTDTQYF. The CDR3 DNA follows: TGTGCCAGCAGCTTAGTACCCCGAGGGACTAGCGGAGACACAGATACGCAGTATTTT.

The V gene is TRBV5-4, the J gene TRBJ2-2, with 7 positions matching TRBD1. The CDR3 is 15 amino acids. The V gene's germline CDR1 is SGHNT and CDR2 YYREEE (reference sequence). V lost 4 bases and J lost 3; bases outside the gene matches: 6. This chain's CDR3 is CASSKGTDDTGELFF. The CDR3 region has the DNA TGTGCCAGCAGCAAGGGGACAGACGACACCGGGGAGCTGTTTTTT.

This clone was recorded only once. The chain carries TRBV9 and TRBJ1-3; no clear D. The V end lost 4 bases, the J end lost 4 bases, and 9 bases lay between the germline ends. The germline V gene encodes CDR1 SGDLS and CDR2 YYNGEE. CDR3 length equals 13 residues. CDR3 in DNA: TGTGCCAGCAGCCCTCCGACAGGAAACACCATATATTTT. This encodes CASSPPTGNTIYF. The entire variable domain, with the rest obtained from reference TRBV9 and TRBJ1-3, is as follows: DSGVTQTPKHLITATGQRVTLRCSPRSGDLSVYWYQQSLDQGLQFLIQYYNGEERAKGNILERFSAQQFPDLHSELNLSSLELGDSALYFCASSPPTGNTIYFGEGSWLTVV.

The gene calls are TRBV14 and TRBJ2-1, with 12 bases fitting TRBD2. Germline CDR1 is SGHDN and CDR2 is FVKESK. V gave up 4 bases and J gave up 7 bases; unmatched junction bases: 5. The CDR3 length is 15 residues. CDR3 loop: CASSRLAGVGNEQFF. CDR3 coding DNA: TGTGCCAGCAGCCGACTAGCGGGAGTTGGTAATGAGCAGTTCTTC.

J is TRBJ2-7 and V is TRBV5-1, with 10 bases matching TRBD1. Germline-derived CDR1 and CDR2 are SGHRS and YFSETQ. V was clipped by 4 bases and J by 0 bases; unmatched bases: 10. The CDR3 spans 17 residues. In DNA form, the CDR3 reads TGCGCCAGCAGCCGGGACAGGGGTGGATCCGGCTCCTACGAGCAGTACTTC. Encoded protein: CASSRDRGGSGSYEQYF.

Here the CDR3 reads CASSLDRRSSTDTQYF. DNA of the CDR3: TGCGCCAGCAGCTTAGACAGGAGATCTAGCACAGATACGCAGTATTTT. The chain employs TRBV5-1 and TRBJ2-3, with a tentative D call TRBD1 (6 bases). The V end lost 2 bases, the J end lost 0 bases, and 13 bases lay between the germline ends. Germline values: CDR1 SGHRS, CDR2 YFSETQ. The CDR3 totals 16 residues.

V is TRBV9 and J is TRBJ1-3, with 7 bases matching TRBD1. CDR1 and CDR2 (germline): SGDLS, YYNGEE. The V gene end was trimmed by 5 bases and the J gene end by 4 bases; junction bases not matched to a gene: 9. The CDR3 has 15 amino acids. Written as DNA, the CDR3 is TGTGCCAGCAGTGGAGGGGGCGGAGCGGGAAACACCATATATTTT. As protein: CASSGGGGAGNTIYF.

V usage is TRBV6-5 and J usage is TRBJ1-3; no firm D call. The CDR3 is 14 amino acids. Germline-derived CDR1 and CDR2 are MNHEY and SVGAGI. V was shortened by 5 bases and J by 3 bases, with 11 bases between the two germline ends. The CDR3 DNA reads TGTGCCAGCAGTCCACGAGTGAGTGGAAACACCATATATTTT. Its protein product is CASSPRVSGNTIYF.

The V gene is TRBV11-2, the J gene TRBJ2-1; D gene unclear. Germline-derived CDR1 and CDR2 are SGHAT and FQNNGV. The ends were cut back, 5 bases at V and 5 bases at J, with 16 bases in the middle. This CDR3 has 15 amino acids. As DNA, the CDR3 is TGTGCCAGCAGCCCACTGTACCCAAACGACAATGAGCAGTTCTTC. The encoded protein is CASSPLYPNDNEQFF.

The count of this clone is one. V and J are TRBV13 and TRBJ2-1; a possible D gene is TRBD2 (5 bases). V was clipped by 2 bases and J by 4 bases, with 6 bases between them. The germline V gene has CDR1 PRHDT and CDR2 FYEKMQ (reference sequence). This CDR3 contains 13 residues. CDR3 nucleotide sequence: TGTGCCAGCAGCTTACCGGGATACAATGAGCAGTTCTTC. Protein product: CASSLPGYNEQFF. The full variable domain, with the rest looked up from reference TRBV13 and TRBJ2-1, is AAGVIQSPRHLIKEKRETATLKCYPIPRHDTVYWYQQGPGQDPQFLISFYEKMQSDKGSIPDRFSAQQFSDYHSELNMSSLELGDSALYFCASSLPGYNEQFFGPGTRLTVL.

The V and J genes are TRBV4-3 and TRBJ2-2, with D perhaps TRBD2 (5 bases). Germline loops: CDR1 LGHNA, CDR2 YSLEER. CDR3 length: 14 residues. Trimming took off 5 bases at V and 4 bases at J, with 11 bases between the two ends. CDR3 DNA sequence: TGCGCCAGCAGCAGAGGTCGGGGCACCGGGGAGCTGTTTTTT. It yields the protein CASSRGRGTGELFF.

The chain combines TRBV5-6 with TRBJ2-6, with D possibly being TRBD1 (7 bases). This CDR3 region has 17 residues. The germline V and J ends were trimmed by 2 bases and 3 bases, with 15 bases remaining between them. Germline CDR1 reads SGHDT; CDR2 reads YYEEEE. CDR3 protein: CASSLGGGAHGANVLTF. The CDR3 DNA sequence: TGTGCCAGCAGCTTAGGAGGGGGCGCGCATGGGGCCAACGTCCTGACTTTC. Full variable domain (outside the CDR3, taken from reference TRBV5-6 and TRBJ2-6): DAGVTQSPTHLIKTRGQQVTLRCSPKSGHDTVSWYQQALGQGPQFIFQYYEEEERQRGNFPDRFSGHQFPNYSSELNVNALLLGDSALYLCASSLGGGAHGANVLTFGAGSRLTVL.

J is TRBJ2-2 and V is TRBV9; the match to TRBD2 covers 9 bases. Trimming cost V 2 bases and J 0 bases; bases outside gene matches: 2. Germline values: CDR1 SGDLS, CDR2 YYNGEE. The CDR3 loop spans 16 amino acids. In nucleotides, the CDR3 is TGTGCCAGCAGCGTGGGGACTAGCTCGAACACCGGGGAGCTGTTTTTT. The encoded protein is CASSVGTSSNTGELFF.